The T cell receptor (beta chain) described here comes from a study of glioma-infiltrating T cells after dendritic cell vaccination. Study results and limitations: Higher pretreatment TIL content predicted longer progression-free time and survival.

About this clone: Its antigen remains unidentified.

Selection required adequate fresh-frozen tumor tissue plus more than two years' survival data. Isocitrate dehydrogenase mutation was absent in all glioblastoma patients. V shed 1 base and J 6 bases; nucleotides not matched to a gene: 4. The CDR3 is 14 amino acids. Germline CDR1 reads LNHDA; CDR2 reads SQIVND (reference sequence). Amplification used 60 V beta primers and 13 J beta primers. Repertoires were generated with immunoSEQ multiplex PCR, while TCRdb's copy carries only in-frame clones and drops some. The table has roughly 68,000 clones, around 86% seen once. The clonotype was recovered from a human donor with glioblastoma. The sample consisted of blood, taken before dendritic cell vaccination. This chain uses TRBV19 with TRBJ2-5, with 8 nucleotides matching TRBD1. CDR3 residues: CASSIGGTGQTQYF. In DNA, the CDR3 is TGTGCCAGTAGTATAGGTGGGACAGGACAGACCCAGTACTTC.